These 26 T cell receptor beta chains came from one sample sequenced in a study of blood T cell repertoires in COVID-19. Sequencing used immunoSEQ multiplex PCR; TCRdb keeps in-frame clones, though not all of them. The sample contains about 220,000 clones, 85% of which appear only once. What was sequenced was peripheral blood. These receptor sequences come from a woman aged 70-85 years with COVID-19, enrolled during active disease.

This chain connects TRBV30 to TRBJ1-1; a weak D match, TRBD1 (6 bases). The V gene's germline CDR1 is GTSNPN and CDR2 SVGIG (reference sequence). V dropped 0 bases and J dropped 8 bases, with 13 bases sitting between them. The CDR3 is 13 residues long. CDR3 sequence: CAWSVGGGPEAFF. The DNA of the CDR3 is TGTGCCTGGAGTGTAGGGGGGGGCCCAGAAGCTTTCTTT.

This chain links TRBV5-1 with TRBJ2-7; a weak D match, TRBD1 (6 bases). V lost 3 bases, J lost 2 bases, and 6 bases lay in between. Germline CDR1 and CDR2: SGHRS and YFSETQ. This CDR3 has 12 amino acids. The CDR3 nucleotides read TGCGCCAGCAGCTGGGACACCTACGAGCAGTACTTC. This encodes CASSWDTYEQYF. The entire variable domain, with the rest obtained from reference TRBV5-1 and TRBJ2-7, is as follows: KAGVTQTPRYLIKTRGQQVTLSCSPISGHRSVSWYQQTPGQGLQFLFEYFSETQRNKGNFPGRFSGRQFSNSRSEMNVSTLELGDSALYLCASSWDTYEQYFGPGTRLTVT.

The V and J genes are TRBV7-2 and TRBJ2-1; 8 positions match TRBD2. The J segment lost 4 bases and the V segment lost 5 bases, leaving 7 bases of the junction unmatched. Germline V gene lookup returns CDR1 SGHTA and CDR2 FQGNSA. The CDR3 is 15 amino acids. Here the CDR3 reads CASSLRSSGYNEQFF. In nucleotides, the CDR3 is TGTGCCAGCAGCCTTCGGTCTAGCGGGTACAATGAGCAGTTCTTC.

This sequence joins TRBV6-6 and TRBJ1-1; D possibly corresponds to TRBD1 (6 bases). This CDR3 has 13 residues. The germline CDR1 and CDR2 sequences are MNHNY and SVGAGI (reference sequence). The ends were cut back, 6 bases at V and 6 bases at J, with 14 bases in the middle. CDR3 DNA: TGTGCCAGCAGACCCCAGGGGCCTCCTGAAGCTTTCTTT. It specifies CASRPQGPPEAFF.

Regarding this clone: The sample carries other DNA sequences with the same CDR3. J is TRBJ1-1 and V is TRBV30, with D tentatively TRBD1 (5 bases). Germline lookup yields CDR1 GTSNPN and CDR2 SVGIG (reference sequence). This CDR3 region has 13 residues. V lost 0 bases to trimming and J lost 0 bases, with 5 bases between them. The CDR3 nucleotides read TGTGCCTGGAGTGTACAGGTGAACACTGAAGCTTTCTTT. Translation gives CAWSVQVNTEAFF.

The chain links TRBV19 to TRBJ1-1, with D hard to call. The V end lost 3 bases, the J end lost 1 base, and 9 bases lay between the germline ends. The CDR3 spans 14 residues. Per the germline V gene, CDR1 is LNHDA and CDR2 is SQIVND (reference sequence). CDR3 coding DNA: TGTGCCAGTAGTATCCCGGGAACGAACACTGAAGCTTTCTTT. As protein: CASSIPGTNTEAFF.

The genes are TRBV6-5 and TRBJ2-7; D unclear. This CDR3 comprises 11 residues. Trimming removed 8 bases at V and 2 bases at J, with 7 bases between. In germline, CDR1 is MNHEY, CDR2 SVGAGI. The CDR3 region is CASASTYEQYF. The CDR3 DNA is TGTGCCAGCGCTTCTACCTACGAGCAGTACTTC.

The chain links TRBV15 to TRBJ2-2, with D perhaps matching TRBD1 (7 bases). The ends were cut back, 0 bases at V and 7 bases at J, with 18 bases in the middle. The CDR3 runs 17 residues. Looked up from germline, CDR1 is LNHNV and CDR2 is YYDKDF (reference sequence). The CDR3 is CATSRDKGSGGNGELFF. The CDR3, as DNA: TGTGCCACCAGCAGAGATAAAGGATCAGGGGGGAACGGGGAGCTGTTTTTT.

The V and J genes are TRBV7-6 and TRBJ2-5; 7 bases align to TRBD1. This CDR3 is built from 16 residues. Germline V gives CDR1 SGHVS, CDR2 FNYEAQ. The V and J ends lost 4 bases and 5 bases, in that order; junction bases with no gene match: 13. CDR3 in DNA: TGTGCCAGCAGCTCGCGACCGACAGGGTACGACGAGACCCAGTACTTC. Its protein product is CASSSRPTGYDETQYF.

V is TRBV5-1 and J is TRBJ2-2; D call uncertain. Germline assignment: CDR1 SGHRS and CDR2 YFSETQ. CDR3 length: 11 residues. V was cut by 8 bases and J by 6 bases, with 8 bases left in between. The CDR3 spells CASPYPGELFF. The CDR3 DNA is TGCGCCAGTCCGTATCCCGGGGAGCTGTTTTTT.

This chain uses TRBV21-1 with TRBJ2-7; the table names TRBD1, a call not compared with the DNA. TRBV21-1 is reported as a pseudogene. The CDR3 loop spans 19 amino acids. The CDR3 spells CASSAPYPIDRAYSYEQYF. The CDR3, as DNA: TGTGCCAGCAGCGCTCCCTACCCGATCGACAGGGCATACAGCTACGAGCAGTACTTC.

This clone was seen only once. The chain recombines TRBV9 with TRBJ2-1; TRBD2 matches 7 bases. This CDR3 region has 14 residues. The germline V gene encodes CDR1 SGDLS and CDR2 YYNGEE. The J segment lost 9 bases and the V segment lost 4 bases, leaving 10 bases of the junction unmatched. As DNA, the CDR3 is TGTGCCAGCAGCAAGGACGGTGGGAGGGGTGAGCAGTTCTTC. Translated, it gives CASSKDGGRGEQFF. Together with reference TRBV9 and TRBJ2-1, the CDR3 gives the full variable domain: DSGVTQTPKHLITATGQRVTLRCSPRSGDLSVYWYQQSLDQGLQFLIQYYNGEERAKGNILERFSAQQFPDLHSELNLSSLELGDSALYFCASSKDGGRGEQFFGPGTRLTVL.

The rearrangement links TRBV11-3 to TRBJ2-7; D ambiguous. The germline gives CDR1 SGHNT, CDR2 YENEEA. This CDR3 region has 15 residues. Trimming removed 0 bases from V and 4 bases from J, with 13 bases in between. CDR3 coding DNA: TGTGCCAGCAGCTTAGACCTTTTTCTTACTTACGAGCAGTACTTC. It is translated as CASSLDLFLTYEQYF.

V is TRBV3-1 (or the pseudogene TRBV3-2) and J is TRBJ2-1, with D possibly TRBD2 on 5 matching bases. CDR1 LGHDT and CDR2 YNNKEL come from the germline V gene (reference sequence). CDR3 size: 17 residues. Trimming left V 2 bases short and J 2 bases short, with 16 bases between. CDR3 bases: TGTGCCAGCAGCCAAAACGAGGCTTCGGGGACCTACAATGAGCAGTTCTTC. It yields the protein CASSQNEASGTYNEQFF.

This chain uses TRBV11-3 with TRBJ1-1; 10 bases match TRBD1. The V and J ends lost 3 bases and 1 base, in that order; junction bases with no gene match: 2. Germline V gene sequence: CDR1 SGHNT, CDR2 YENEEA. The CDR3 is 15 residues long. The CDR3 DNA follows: TGTGCCAGCAGCTTGGGACAGGGGTCGAACACTGAAGCTTTCTTT. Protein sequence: CASSLGQGSNTEAFF.

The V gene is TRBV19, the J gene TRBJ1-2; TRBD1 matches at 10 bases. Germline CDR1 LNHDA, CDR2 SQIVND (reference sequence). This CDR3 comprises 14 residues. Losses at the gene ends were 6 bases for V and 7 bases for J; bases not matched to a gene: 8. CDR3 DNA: TGTGCCAGTAGCACCGGGACAGGGGTGTTTGGCTACACCTTC. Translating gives CASSTGTGVFGYTF.

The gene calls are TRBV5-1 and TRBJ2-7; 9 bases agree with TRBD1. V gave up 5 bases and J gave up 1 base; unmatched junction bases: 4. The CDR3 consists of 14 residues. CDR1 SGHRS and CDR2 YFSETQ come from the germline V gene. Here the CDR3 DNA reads TGCGCCAGCAGTCGGGACAGGGCTTCCTACGAGCAGTACTTC. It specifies CASSRDRASYEQYF.

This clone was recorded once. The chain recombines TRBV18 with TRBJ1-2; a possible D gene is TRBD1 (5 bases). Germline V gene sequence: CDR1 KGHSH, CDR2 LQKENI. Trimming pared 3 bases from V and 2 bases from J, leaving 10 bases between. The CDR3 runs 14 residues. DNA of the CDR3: TGTGCCAGCTCACCCTCAGGGTCAAACTATGGCTACACCTTC. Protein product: CASSPSGSNYGYTF.

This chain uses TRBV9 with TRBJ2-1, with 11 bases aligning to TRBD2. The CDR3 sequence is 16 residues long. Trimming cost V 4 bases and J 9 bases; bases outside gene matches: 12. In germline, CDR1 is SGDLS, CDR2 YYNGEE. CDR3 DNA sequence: TGTGCCAGCAGCCAAGGGTTTAGCGGGGGGGTTATTGAGCAGTTCTTC. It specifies CASSQGFSGGVIEQFF.

CDR3 DNA sequence: TGTGCCAGCAGTCGCACGACAGGTTTCCCCATCAACACTGAAGCTTTCTTT. Protein product: CASSRTTGFPINTEAFF. The gene calls are TRBV6-6 and TRBJ1-1, with D perhaps TRBD1 (6 bases). This CDR3 has 17 residues. V was shortened by 5 bases and J by 2 bases, with 21 bases between the two germline ends. Germline V gives CDR1 MNHNY, CDR2 SVGAGI (reference sequence).

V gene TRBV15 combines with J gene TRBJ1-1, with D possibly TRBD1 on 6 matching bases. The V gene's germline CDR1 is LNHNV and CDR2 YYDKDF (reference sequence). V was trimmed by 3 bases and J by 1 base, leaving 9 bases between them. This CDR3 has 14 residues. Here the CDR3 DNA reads TGTGCCACCAGCAGCCCGGGACAGAACACTGAAGCTTTCTTT. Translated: CATSSPGQNTEAFF.

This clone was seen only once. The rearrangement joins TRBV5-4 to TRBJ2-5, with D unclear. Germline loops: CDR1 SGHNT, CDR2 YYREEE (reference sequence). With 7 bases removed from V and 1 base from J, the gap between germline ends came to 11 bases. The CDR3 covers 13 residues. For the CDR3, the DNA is TGTGCCAGCCAGGCACAGCTCCAAGAGACCCAGTACTTC. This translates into CASQAQLQETQYF.

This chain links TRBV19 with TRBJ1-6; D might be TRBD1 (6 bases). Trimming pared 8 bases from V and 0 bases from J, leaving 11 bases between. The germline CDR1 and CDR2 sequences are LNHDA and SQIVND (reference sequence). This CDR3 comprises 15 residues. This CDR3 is CASGTGSSYNSPLHF. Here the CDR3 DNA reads TGTGCCAGTGGAACAGGGAGCTCCTATAATTCACCCCTCCACTTT.

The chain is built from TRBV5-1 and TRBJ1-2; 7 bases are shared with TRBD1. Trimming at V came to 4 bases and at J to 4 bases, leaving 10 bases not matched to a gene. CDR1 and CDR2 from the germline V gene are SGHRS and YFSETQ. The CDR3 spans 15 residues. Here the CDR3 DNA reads TGCGCCAGCAGCGAGGGGGCAGGGCTAGGCTATGGCTACACCTTC. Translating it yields CASSEGAGLGYGYTF.

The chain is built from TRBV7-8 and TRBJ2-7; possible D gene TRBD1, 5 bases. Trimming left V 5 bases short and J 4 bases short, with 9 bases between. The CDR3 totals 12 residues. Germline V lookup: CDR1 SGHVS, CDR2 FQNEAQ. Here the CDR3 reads CASSIRQYEQYF. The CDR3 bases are TGTGCCAGCAGCATACGACAGTACGAGCAGTACTTC. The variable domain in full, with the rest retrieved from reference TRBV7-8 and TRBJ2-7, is GAGVSQSPRYKVAKRGQDVALRCDPISGHVSLFWYQQALGQGPEFLTYFQNEAQLDKSGLPSDRFFAERPEGSVSTLKIQRTQQEDSAVYLCASSIRQYEQYFGPGTRLTVT.

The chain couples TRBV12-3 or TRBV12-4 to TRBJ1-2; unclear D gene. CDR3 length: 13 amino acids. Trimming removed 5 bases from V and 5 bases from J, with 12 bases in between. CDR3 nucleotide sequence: TGTGCCAGCAGTCCCTCGAGCCGTTATGGCTACACCTTC. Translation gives CASSPSSRYGYTF.